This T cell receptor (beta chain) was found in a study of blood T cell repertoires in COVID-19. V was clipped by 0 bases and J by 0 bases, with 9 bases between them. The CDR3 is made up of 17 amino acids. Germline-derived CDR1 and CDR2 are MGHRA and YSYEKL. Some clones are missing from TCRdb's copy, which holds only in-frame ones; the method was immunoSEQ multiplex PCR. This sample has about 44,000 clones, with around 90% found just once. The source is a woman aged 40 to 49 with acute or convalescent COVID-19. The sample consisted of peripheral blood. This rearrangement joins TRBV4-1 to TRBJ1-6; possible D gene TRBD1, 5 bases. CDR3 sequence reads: CASSQEGGSSYNSPLHF. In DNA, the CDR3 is TGCGCCAGCAGCCAAGAGGGGGGAAGCTCCTATAATTCACCCCTCCACTTT.